In this sample, the clone carrying this TCR beta chain turned up once. The data stem from a study of T cell changes during pregnancy in multiple sclerosis. TCRdb's copy holds only in-frame clones and misses some; the assay was immunoSEQ multiplex PCR. This sample has some 80,000 clones, with approximately 94% found just once. The sample was peripheral blood, taken in the third trimester of pregnancy. The sequence was obtained from a female donor with multiple sclerosis, enrolled in a pregnancy study.

The CDR3 coding sequence is TGTGCCATCTTGGACAGAACCCCTTTACTGTACTTC. Protein: CAILDRTPLLYF. The chain joins TRBV10-3 to TRBJ2-7, with D possibly matching TRBD1 (6 bases). Trimming took 8 bases from V and 12 from J, leaving 20 bases between them. In germline, CDR1 is ENHRY, CDR2 SYGVKD. The CDR3 sequence is 12 residues long.